This TCR beta chain was documented in a study of blood T cell repertoires in COVID-19. Study context: Sites in the United States, Italy and Spain provided acute and convalescent COVID-19 samples.

Enrollment of patients from Seattle took place during active infection, with longitudinal follow-up. Clones were read by immunoSEQ multiplex PCR, and TCRdb kept only the in-frame ones, dropping some. The table includes about 420,000 clones, 85% to 90% detected once. Germline V CDR1 and CDR2: MNHNY, SVGAGI (reference sequence). This CDR3 has 15 residues. With 2 bases clipped from V and 4 bases from J, the junction kept 5 bases outside the gene matches. The gene calls are TRBV6-6 and TRBJ2-5, with 9 bases that match TRBD1. This clonotype was obtained from a man aged 18 to 29 with COVID-19, enrolled during active disease. The source material was peripheral blood. The CDR3 is CASSYTGQGRETQYF. In DNA form, the CDR3 reads TGTGCCAGCAGTTACACCGGACAGGGGCGAGAGACCCAGTACTTC.